The clone carrying this T cell receptor beta chain was observed many times. Antigen specificity is unknown. The record originates from a study of T-cell reconstitution after alpha-beta-depleted transplantation in children. This sample's TCRbeta library carried unique molecular identifier barcodes. MiXCR, run by TCRdb on the PCR reads, gives a single entry per CDR3 protein. Among about 490,000 distinct CDR3 sequences, about 11% were seen once, and the ten largest hold about 2%. Whole-study findings and limits: Reports say that about two months after transplant, the alpha-beta T cells came out of several hundred graft clones that had expanded. In some patients, recipient T cells and intrathymic progenitors surviving conditioning explained high day-60 diversity. Newly produced T cells mostly provided counts and TCRbeta diversity after one year, as hyperexpanded clones declined.

Germline loops: CDR1 MDHEN, CDR2 SYDVKM. V lost 1 base, J lost 0 bases, and 10 bases lay in between. This CDR3 spans 15 amino acids. Sequencing used PBMCs, obtained before TCRalphabeta/CD19-depleted stem cell transplant. The V and J genes are TRBV28 and TRBJ2-7, with a possible D match to TRBD2 (6 bases). The source is a child under 10 years old with inherited bone marrow failure, due to receive a stem cell transplant. CDR3 residues: CASSLSGDLSYEQYF. The CDR3 DNA reads TGTGCCAGCAGTTTATCGGGGGATCTCTCCTACGAGCAGTACTTC. The whole variable domain, remainder taken from reference TRBV28 and TRBJ2-7, is DVKVTQSSRYLVKRTGEKVFLECVQDMDHENMFWYRQDPGLGLRLIYFSYDVKMKEKGDIPEGYSVSREKKERFSLILESASTNQTSMYLCASSLSGDLSYEQYFGPGTRLTVT.